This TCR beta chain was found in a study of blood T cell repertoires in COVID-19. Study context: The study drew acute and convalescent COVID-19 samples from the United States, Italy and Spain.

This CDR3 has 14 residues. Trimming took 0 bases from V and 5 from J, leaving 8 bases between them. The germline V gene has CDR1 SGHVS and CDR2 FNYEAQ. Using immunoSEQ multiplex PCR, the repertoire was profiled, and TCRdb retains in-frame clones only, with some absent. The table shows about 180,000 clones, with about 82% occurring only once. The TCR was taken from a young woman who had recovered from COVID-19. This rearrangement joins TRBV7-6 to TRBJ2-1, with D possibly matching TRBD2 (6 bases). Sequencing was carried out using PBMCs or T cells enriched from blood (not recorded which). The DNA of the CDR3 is TGTGCCAGCAGCTTAGCAGCGGGCGACAATGAGCAGTTCTTC. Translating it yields CASSLAAGDNEQFF.